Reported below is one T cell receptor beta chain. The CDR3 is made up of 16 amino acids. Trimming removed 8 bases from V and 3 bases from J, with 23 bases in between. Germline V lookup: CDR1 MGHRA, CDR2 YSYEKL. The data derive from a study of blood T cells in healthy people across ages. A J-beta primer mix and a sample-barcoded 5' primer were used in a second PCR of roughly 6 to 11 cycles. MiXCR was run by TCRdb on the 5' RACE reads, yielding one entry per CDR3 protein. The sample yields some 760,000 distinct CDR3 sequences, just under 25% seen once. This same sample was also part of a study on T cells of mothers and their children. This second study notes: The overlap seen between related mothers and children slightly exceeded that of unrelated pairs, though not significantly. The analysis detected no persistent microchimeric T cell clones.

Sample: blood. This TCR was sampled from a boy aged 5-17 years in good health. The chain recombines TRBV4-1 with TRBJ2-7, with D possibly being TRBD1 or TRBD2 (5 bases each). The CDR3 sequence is CASGQGHEGDFYEQYF. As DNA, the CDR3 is TGCGCCAGCGGTCAGGGCCACGAGGGAGATTTCTACGAGCAGTACTTC.